This TCR beta chain was identified in a study of radiotherapy plus CTLA-4 blockade in lung cancer. The overall study: Roughly a sixth of enrolled patients responded objectively, and more than 30% had disease control.

TCRdb keeps only in-frame clones here, not all; method: immunoSEQ multiplex PCR. This table has 75,000 to 100,000 clones, about 90% appearing once. The sample was peripheral blood, taken from a patient treated with radiotherapy plus ipilimumab. The receptor comes from a human donor with non-small cell lung cancer that progressed on radiotherapy plus ipilimumab.

The CDR3 DNA follows: TGTGCCAGCATGCCCGGGAGGGAACATGCTCGGGGCTACACCTTC. It is translated as CASMPGREHARGYTF. The chain employs TRBV2 and TRBJ1-2; the D is unclear. CDR3 length equals 15 residues. Germline V gene data show CDR1 as SNHLY and CDR2 as FYNNEI. V was cut by 7 bases and J by 8 bases, with 23 bases left in between.